Shown below are 16 T cell receptor beta chains from a single sample sequenced in a study of T-cell reconstitution after alpha-beta-depleted transplantation in children. For TCRbeta, the library was prepared with unique molecular identifiers. Each CDR3 protein is one row after TCRdb ran MiXCR on the PCR reads. This repertoire shows about 610,000 distinct CDR3 sequences, about 10% found once; its top ten account for 4%. Here the sequenced sample was PBMCs from the stem cell graft donor, taken from the stem cell graft. The receptors shown here come from a human donor who donated a stem cell graft to a child with acute myeloid leukemia.

V and J are TRBV7-3 and TRBJ2-2; possible D gene TRBD2, 6 bases. V lost 1 base, J lost 1 base, and 10 bases lay in between. The germline CDR1 and CDR2 sequences are SGHTA and FQGTGA. CDR3 length: 16 residues. In DNA form, the CDR3 reads TGTGCCAGCAGCTTAATGGGCGGGGAGAACACCGGGGAGCTGTTTTTT. Protein product: CASSLMGGENTGELFF.

This clonotype was seen at least ten times. J is TRBJ2-1 and V is TRBV28; no definite D call. The CDR3 has 12 residues. Germline CDR1 is MDHEN and CDR2 is SYDVKM. V dropped 2 bases and J dropped 10 bases, with 9 bases sitting between them. For the CDR3, the DNA is TGTGCCAGCAGTTTAATCTCCGGGGAGCAGTTCTTC. As protein: CASSLISGEQFF.

The V and J genes are TRBV11-1 and TRBJ2-3, with TRBD2 matching over 7 bases. Germline V lookup: CDR1 SGHAT, CDR2 FQDESV (reference sequence). This CDR3 region has 16 residues. The V gene end was trimmed by 5 bases and the J gene end by 2 bases; junction bases not matched to a gene: 10. The CDR3, as DNA: TGTGCCAGCAGCAGGAAGGCTAGCGGCCCCACAGATACGCAGTATTTT. Translating gives CASSRKASGPTDTQYF. The entire variable domain, with the rest obtained from reference TRBV11-1 and TRBJ2-3, is as follows: EAEVAQSPRYKITEKSQAVAFWCDPISGHATLYWYRQILGQGPELLVQFQDESVVDDSQLPKDRFSAERLKGVDSTLKIQPAELGDSAMYLCASSRKASGPTDTQYFGPGTRLTVL.

This clonotype was recorded many times. The gene calls are TRBV5-1 and TRBJ2-3, with a tentative D call TRBD1 (5 bases). CDR1 is SGHRS, CDR2 YFSETQ, per germline. The CDR3 totals 12 residues. The germline V and J ends were trimmed by 7 bases and 3 bases, with 9 bases remaining between them. CDR3 DNA sequence: TGCGCCAGCGGACACGAGACAGATACGCAGTATTTT. Translation gives CASGHETDTQYF.

In this sample, this clonotype turned up a few times. The genes are TRBV27 and TRBJ2-7; 7 nucleotides align to TRBD2. The CDR3 is made up of 15 amino acids. Trimming took 1 base from V and 3 from J; bases not matched to a gene: 6. Germline V gene sequence: CDR1 MNHEY, CDR2 SMNVEV (reference sequence). The CDR3: CASSLLGLAVYEQYF. The CDR3 nucleotides are TGTGCCAGCAGTTTATTGGGGCTAGCGGTCTACGAGCAGTACTTC.

This chain joins TRBV20-1 and TRBJ2-4; the match to TRBD2 covers 10 bases. Germline CDR1 is DFQATT and CDR2 is SNEGSKA (reference sequence). The CDR3 has 14 residues. V dropped 3 bases and J dropped 7; count of bases not matched to a gene: 6. Written as DNA, the CDR3 is TGCAGTGCTAGGCCAGCGGGAGGGCCGAACATTCAGTACTTC. It is translated as CSARPAGGPNIQYF.

This clonotype was detected many times. This chain joins TRBV4-3 and TRBJ2-7; weak D call: TRBD2 (6 bases). Germline assignment: CDR1 LGHNA and CDR2 YSLEER. This CDR3 spans 14 amino acids. Trimming cost V 4 bases and J 7 bases, with 17 bases left between them. The CDR3 nucleotides read TGCGCCAGCAGCCTTAATCGTGGAGGGCTGGAGCAGTACTTC. Encoded protein: CASSLNRGGLEQYF.

Within the sample, this clonotype is medium-sized. V usage is TRBV7-9 and J usage is TRBJ2-1, with D perhaps TRBD2 (6 bases). CDR1 is SEHNR and CDR2 is FQNEAQ in the germline V gene (reference sequence). Trimming left V 5 bases short and J 5 bases short, with 19 bases between. This CDR3 contains 16 residues. The CDR3 nucleotides are TGTGCCAGCAGCCCGGTTGCGGAGGGGCGGAACAATGAGCAGTTCTTC. Protein sequence: CASSPVAEGRNNEQFF.

This clonotype has more than one count but fewer than ten. This chain uses TRBV29-1 with TRBJ1-1, with D possibly being TRBD1 (5 bases). Trimming stripped 3 bases from V and 5 bases from J, with 13 bases between. This CDR3 is 13 amino acids long. Per germline, CDR1 SQVTM and CDR2 ANQGSEA. The CDR3 DNA follows: TGCAGCGTTGATGTTGGGGGGGGGACTGAAGCTTTCTTT. Encoded protein: CSVDVGGGTEAFF.

The chain combines TRBV7-9 with TRBJ2-2; no clear D. The V end was cut by 8 bases, the J end by 4 bases, with 2 bases between. The germline gives CDR1 SEHNR, CDR2 FQNEAQ (reference sequence). This CDR3 comprises 10 residues. CDR3 sequence (DNA): TGTGCCAGCGGCACCGGGGAGCTGTTTTTT. Residues: CASGTGELFF.

The V call is TRBV20-1, the J call TRBJ1-4, with 10 bases identical to TRBD1. The germline CDR1 and CDR2 sequences are DFQATT and SNEGSKA (reference sequence). This CDR3 region has 16 residues. V was clipped by 3 bases and J by 0 bases; unmatched bases: 4. The CDR3 bases are TGCAGTGCTAGTGGGACAGGGGCTGCAACTAATGAAAAACTGTTTTTT. It translates to CSASGTGAATNEKLFF.

The rearrangement uses TRBV5-1 and TRBJ2-2; 9 bases align to TRBD2. V lost 6 bases to trimming and J lost 1 base; unmatched junction nucleotides: 4. Germline V gives CDR1 SGHRS, CDR2 YFSETQ. This CDR3 comprises 15 residues. The CDR3 nucleotides are TGCGCCAGCATGATTAGCGGGAGGAACACCGGGGAGCTGTTTTTT. Translated: CASMISGRNTGELFF.

This chain joins TRBV3-1 and TRBJ1-3, with D possibly matching TRBD1 (6 bases). V was pared by 3 bases and J by 3 bases, with 18 bases between. Germline CDR1 reads LGHDT; CDR2 reads YNNKEL (reference sequence). The CDR3 extends over 17 amino acids. The CDR3: CASSQALTGPIGNTIYF. DNA of the CDR3: TGTGCCAGCAGCCAGGCCTTGACAGGACCGATTGGAAACACCATATATTTT.

This clonotype has more than one count but fewer than ten. The rearrangement links TRBV21-1 to TRBJ2-7; the DNA was not used to check the table's D call, TRBD1. TRBV21-1 represents a pseudogene. This CDR3 is 16 amino acids long. CDR3 sequence (DNA): TGTGCCAGCAGCAAGAGGGACGGTCTAGATCCCTACGAGCAGTACTTC. Its translation: CASSKRDGLDPYEQYF.

This clonotype was seen many times. The chain couples TRBV27 to TRBJ2-1; TRBD2 matches at 7 bases. The V gene's germline CDR1 is MNHEY and CDR2 SMNVEV (reference sequence). The V gene end was trimmed by 6 bases and the J gene end by 4 bases; junction bases not matched to a gene: 9. The CDR3 contains 15 residues. DNA of the CDR3: TGTGCCAGCAGCACCGATTGGGGAGGGTACAATGAGCAGTTCTTC. Residues: CASSTDWGGYNEQFF.

This chain joins TRBV20-1 and TRBJ1-1, with TRBD1 as a possible D gene (6 bases). V was trimmed by 6 bases and J by 8 bases, leaving 10 bases between them. The V gene's germline CDR1 is DFQATT and CDR2 SNEGSKA (reference sequence). This CDR3 contains 10 residues. In DNA form, the CDR3 reads TGCAGTGCCCGAGACAGGGAAGCTTTCTTT. Translation gives CSARDREAFF.